The 5 T cell receptor beta chains presented below share a single source sample, sequenced in a study of graft-versus-host responses after intestinal transplantation. Produced via immunoSEQ multiplex PCR; TCRdb's table is partial and in-frame only. The sample has about 110,000 clones, approximately 94% seen once. No antigen has been identified for these receptors. This sample comprised unstimulated CD4+ T cells sorted from spleen or lymph node cells, obtained before transplant. The receptors stem from a human donor who was the organ donor for an intestinal transplant.

As concerns this clone: Its ends do not fully match the called genes, so a read error is possible. The chain is built from TRBV7-8 and TRBJ2-7; D may correspond to TRBD1 or TRBD2 (6 bases each). CDR1 is SGHVS, CDR2 FQNEAQ, per germline. The CDR3 loop spans 16 amino acids. The CDR3 nucleotides are TGTGCCAGCAGCCTAGCCCGGGGGCGGGACTCCTACGAGCAGTACTTC. It encodes CASSLARGRDSYEQYF.

The chain joins TRBV9 to TRBJ2-1, with 9 bases identical to TRBD1. The CDR3 is made up of 15 amino acids. Germline lookup yields CDR1 SGDLS and CDR2 YYNGEE. The junction had 10 bases not matched to a gene; V was cut back by 2 bases and J by 10 bases. The CDR3 bases are TGTGCCAGCAGCGTCTCGGGACAGGGTGGAGGAGAGCAGTTCTTC. Translation gives CASSVSGQGGGEQFF.

The sample holds one count of this clone. This chain joins TRBV5-8 and TRBJ2-2; D ambiguous. The CDR3 is 14 amino acids. Germline V gene lookup returns CDR1 SGHTS and CDR2 YDEGEE. V lost 3 bases and J 5 bases, leaving 11 bases between the germline ends. As DNA, the CDR3 is TGTGCCAGCAGCTATGGGGTAGATACCGGGGAGCTGTTTTTT. Protein sequence: CASSYGVDTGELFF.

This chain uses TRBV30 with TRBJ1-3, with D unresolved. This CDR3 is built from 11 residues. Germline CDR1 is GTSNPN and CDR2 is SVGIG (reference sequence). The CDR3 spells CAWAGGNTIYF. Here the CDR3 DNA reads TGTGCGTGGGCGGGTGGAAACACCATATATTTT.

This chain joins TRBV11-1 and TRBJ2-3; TRBD1 matches at 10 bases. The CDR3 consists of 19 residues. J lost 5 bases, V lost 1 base, and 15 bases had no gene match. The germline V gene has CDR1 SGHAT and CDR2 FQDESV (reference sequence). CDR3 in amino acids: CASSLEPAYGQGVGDTQYF. The CDR3 DNA sequence: TGTGCCAGCAGCTTAGAACCGGCCTACGGACAGGGGGTTGGAGATACGCAGTATTTT.